The 7 T cell receptor beta chains reported below all come from one sample, sequenced in a study of cytomegalovirus exposure and HLA in healthy donors. A multiplex PCR was run with 60 Vbeta primers and 13 Jbeta primers. Assay used: immunoSEQ multiplex PCR; TCRdb lists only in-frame clones, some missing. This table holds about 37,000 clones. The sample consisted of PBMCs. The receptor source for this set is a human donor in good health.

The chain couples TRBV6-5 to TRBJ1-3; D may be TRBD1 (6 bases). The ends were cut back, 4 bases at V and 0 bases at J, with 10 bases in the middle. This CDR3 spans 15 amino acids. The germline V gene encodes CDR1 MNHEY and CDR2 SVGAGI. The CDR3 loop reads CASSFNRDSGNTIYF. DNA of the CDR3: TGTGCCAGCAGTTTCAACAGGGACTCTGGAAACACCATATATTTT.

V and J are TRBV7-8 and TRBJ1-2; TRBD1 is a possible D gene (5 bases). The CDR3 is made up of 13 amino acids. Trimming stripped 3 bases from V and 2 bases from J, with 7 bases between. CDR1 and CDR2 (germline): SGHVS, FQNEAQ. The CDR3 bases are TGTGCCAGCAGCTTGGGGCAGAACTATGGCTACACCTTC. This codes for CASSLGQNYGYTF.

The chain carries TRBV7-8 and TRBJ1-5, with D maybe TRBD1 (5 bases). Trimming shortened V by 4 bases and J by 7 bases, and 14 bases separated the two germline ends. The CDR3 loop spans 14 amino acids. The germline V gene encodes CDR1 SGHVS and CDR2 FQNEAQ. CDR3 DNA sequence: TGTGCCAGCAGCTATATGATACGGGGGCAGCCCCAGCATTTT. It translates to CASSYMIRGQPQHF.

This rearrangement joins TRBV5-5 to TRBJ1-1, with unresolved D. Trimming pared 1 base from V and 6 bases from J, leaving 16 bases between. CDR1 and CDR2 from the germline V gene are SGHKS and YYEKEE (reference sequence). The CDR3 is 15 residues long. The CDR3 region has the DNA TGTGCCAGCAGCTTGAGGGTCGTCGGGGTGGCTGAAGCTTTCTTT. Translating gives CASSLRVVGVAEAFF.

The genes are TRBV10-1 and TRBJ2-7, with 7 nucleotides matching TRBD1. Per germline, CDR1 WNHNN and CDR2 SYGVQD (reference sequence). There are 12 residues in the CDR3. Trimming cost V 6 bases and J 4 bases; bases outside gene matches: 3. For the CDR3, the DNA is TGCGCCAGCAGAGACAGGGTTTACGAGCAGTACTTC. Translating it yields CASRDRVYEQYF.

V is TRBV5-1 and J is TRBJ2-3; tentative D call: TRBD1 (6 bases). CDR3 length: 15 residues. The V end was cut by 4 bases, the J end by 4 bases, with 16 bases between. Germline CDR1 SGHRS, CDR2 YFSETQ. The CDR3 region is CASSQERGNADTQYF. The CDR3 nucleotides read TGCGCCAGCAGCCAGGAAAGGGGGAACGCAGATACGCAGTATTTT.

Comment on this clone: This sample also contains other DNA sequences that code for the same CDR3. J is TRBJ1-4 and V is TRBV5-1; the D is unclear. V dropped 3 bases and J dropped 0 bases, with 9 bases sitting between them. The CDR3 is made up of 15 amino acids. Germline CDR1 reads SGHRS; CDR2 reads YFSETQ. The DNA of the CDR3 is TGCGCCAGCAGCTCCCTCCCCGCAACTAATGAAAAACTGTTTTTT. It translates to CASSSLPATNEKLFF.